This entry lists 19 T cell receptor beta chains sequenced from one sample in a study of blood T cell repertoires in COVID-19. The protocol was immunoSEQ multiplex PCR, while the TCRdb copy is restricted to in-frame clones and leaves out a portion. The sample has 100,000 to 150,000 clones, approximately 90% seen once. The material sequenced was peripheral blood. These receptors all stem from a man in his fifties with active or convalescent COVID-19.

The V call is TRBV9, the J call TRBJ2-7, with D possibly TRBD2 on 6 matching bases. The ends were cut back, 0 bases at V and 3 bases at J, with 13 bases in the middle. Germline assignment: CDR1 SGDLS and CDR2 YYNGEE. The CDR3 has 15 residues. CDR3 coding DNA: TGTGCCAGCAGCGTAGGGGCGGCGGGGCACTACGAGCAGTACTTC. It translates to CASSVGAAGHYEQYF.

The V call is TRBV28, the J call TRBJ2-3, with D possibly being TRBD1 (5 bases). From germline, CDR1 is MDHEN and CDR2 SYDVKM. V was shortened by 6 bases and J by 3 bases, with 13 bases between the two germline ends. The CDR3 length is 14 residues. The CDR3 reads CASRPQGITDTQYF. The CDR3 region has the DNA TGTGCCAGCAGGCCTCAGGGTATAACAGATACGCAGTATTTT.

The CDR3 here is CAISERVQETQYF. In DNA, the CDR3 is TGTGCCATCAGTGAGCGGGTACAAGAGACCCAGTACTTC. This chain links TRBV10-3 with TRBJ2-5; D gene unclear. CDR1 is ENHRY and CDR2 is SYGVKD in the germline V gene. The V end was cut by 2 bases, the J end by 2 bases, with 6 bases between. There are 13 residues in the CDR3.

The chain uses TRBV4-2 and TRBJ2-7; tentative D call: TRBD2 (5 bases). CDR1 is LGHNA and CDR2 is YNFKEQ in the germline V gene. V dropped 0 bases and J dropped 3 bases, with 18 bases sitting between them. The CDR3 contains 17 residues. The CDR3 DNA reads TGTGCCAGCAGCCAAGATCGAGGTCGGGGTCTAGACTACGAGCAGTACTTC. This gives the protein CASSQDRGRGLDYEQYF.

The V gene is TRBV5-5, the J gene TRBJ1-2; possibly TRBD1 for D (6 bases). V shed 0 bases and J shed 3 bases, with 12 bases lying between them. The length of the CDR3 is 15 residues. Germline values: CDR1 SGHKS, CDR2 YYEKEE (reference sequence). As DNA, the CDR3 is TGTGCCAGCAGCTTGGTGATGAACAGGGACTATGGCTACACCTTC. This translates into CASSLVMNRDYGYTF. Full variable domain (outside the CDR3, taken from reference TRBV5-5 and TRBJ1-2): DAGVTQSPTHLIKTRGQQVTLRCSPISGHKSVSWYQQVLGQGPQFIFQYYEKEERGRGNFPDRFSARQFPNYSSELNVNALLLGDSALYLCASSLVMNRDYGYTFGSGTRLTVV.

The V gene is TRBV25-1, the J gene TRBJ2-7, with D perhaps matching TRBD2 (6 bases). This CDR3 comprises 14 residues. Trimming removed 7 bases at V and 0 bases at J, with 13 bases between. Germline V CDR1 and CDR2: MGHDK, SYGVNS. DNA for the CDR3: TGTGCCAGCACCTCTAGCGAGTACTCCTACGAGCAGTACTTC. This sequence encodes CASTSSEYSYEQYF.

The chain uses TRBV5-1 and TRBJ2-4, with 12 bases lining up with TRBD2. The CDR3 length is 18 residues. The germline CDR1 and CDR2 sequences are SGHRS and YFSETQ. The V segment lost 4 bases and the J segment 5 bases; nucleotides outside the gene matches: 13. The CDR3 loop reads CASSPKGGRTSGENIQYF. In DNA form, the CDR3 reads TGCGCCAGCAGCCCCAAGGGGGGCCGGACTAGCGGGGAAAACATTCAGTACTTC.

The chain joins TRBV28 to TRBJ2-7; 11 bases are shared with TRBD2. V was pared by 5 bases and J by 0 bases, with 9 bases of the junction left unmatched. This CDR3 is 17 amino acids long. CDR1 and CDR2 from the germline V gene are MDHEN and SYDVKM. The CDR3 bases are TGTGCCAGCAGTCCCCCATTAGCGGGAGGGCCCTCCTACGAGCAGTACTTC. Protein: CASSPPLAGGPSYEQYF. Supplemented by reference TRBV28 and TRBJ2-7, the full variable domain reads DVKVTQSSRYLVKRTGEKVFLECVQDMDHENMFWYRQDPGLGLRLIYFSYDVKMKEKGDIPEGYSVSREKKERFSLILESASTNQTSMYLCASSPPLAGGPSYEQYFGPGTRLTVT.

The chain has TRBV10-3 and TRBJ1-5, with TRBD1 matching 10 bases. Germline loops: CDR1 ENHRY, CDR2 SYGVKD. The V segment lost 8 bases and the J segment 5 bases; nucleotides outside the gene matches: 3. This CDR3 has 13 amino acids. The CDR3 DNA follows: TGTGCCATCGGGACAGGGGACGATCAGCCCCAGCATTTT. Encoded protein: CAIGTGDDQPQHF.

The J gene is TRBJ1-5, the V gene TRBV28; no firm D call. V gave up 6 bases and J gave up 4 bases, with 10 bases separating them. Germline V gene lookup returns CDR1 MDHEN and CDR2 SYDVKM. The CDR3 is 13 amino acids. CDR3 amino acids: CASSRYSNQPQHF. For the CDR3, the DNA is TGTGCCAGCAGCCGTTACAGTAATCAGCCCCAGCATTTT.

The chain uses TRBV7-6 and TRBJ2-1; D is unresolved. Germline V CDR1 and CDR2: SGHVS, FNYEAQ. This CDR3 is built from 16 residues. The V gene lost 7 bases and the J gene lost 0 bases, with 16 bases spanning the gap. The CDR3 loop is CASKKEISRSYNEQFF. CDR3 sequence (DNA): TGTGCCAGCAAAAAAGAGATTAGTCGCTCCTACAATGAGCAGTTCTTC.

The rearrangement joins TRBV6-1 to TRBJ2-1, with a possible D match to TRBD1 (7 bases). The CDR3 runs 15 residues. The germline V gene encodes CDR1 MNHNS and CDR2 SASEGT. The V gene lost 2 bases and the J gene lost 5 bases, with 13 bases spanning the gap. CDR3 in DNA: TGTGCCAGCAGTGAAAGGGGCAGGGGGGACAATGAGCAGTTCTTC. Amino acid sequence: CASSERGRGDNEQFF.

The chain joins TRBV4-3 to TRBJ2-7; perhaps TRBD2 as D (7 bases). This CDR3 has 16 amino acids. Trimming left V 4 bases short and J 0 bases short, with 16 bases between. From germline, CDR1 is LGHNA and CDR2 YSLEER. CDR3 nucleotides: TGCGCCAGCAGCCTAGCGAGGGAGGGGGTCTCCTACGAGCAGTACTTC. Translated, it gives CASSLAREGVSYEQYF.

J is TRBJ1-5 and V is TRBV4-3; weak D call: TRBD1 (6 bases). Deletions cut 0 bases from V and 4 bases from J, with 10 bases between. Looked up from germline, CDR1 is LGHNA and CDR2 is YSLEER. There are 15 residues in the CDR3. Here the CDR3 reads CASSQDRDINQPQHF. The CDR3 DNA reads as TGCGCCAGCAGCCAAGACCGGGACATAAATCAGCCCCAGCATTTT.

The CDR3 is CSVRTQGAITEAFF. CDR3 bases: TGCAGCGTTCGCACTCAGGGGGCTATCACTGAAGCTTTCTTT. The V call is TRBV29-1, the J call TRBJ1-1; 8 bases are shared with TRBD1. V shed 5 bases, J shed 4 bases, and the junction held 9 bases outside the gene matches. The germline V gene has CDR1 SQVTM and CDR2 ANQGSEA. This CDR3 region has 14 residues.

This sequence joins TRBV5-4 and TRBJ2-2; 12 nucleotides match TRBD2. V was pared by 0 bases and J by 7 bases, with 4 bases of the junction left unmatched. CDR1 and CDR2 (germline): SGHNT, YYREEE (reference sequence). This CDR3 is 16 amino acids long. CDR3 loop: CASSLGLAGDDGELFF. DNA for the CDR3: TGTGCCAGCAGCTTGGGACTAGCGGGGGATGACGGGGAGCTGTTTTTT. The full variable domain, its missing parts supplied by reference TRBV5-4 and TRBJ2-2, is ETGVTQSPTHLIKTRGQQVTLRCSSQSGHNTVSWYQQALGQGPQFIFQYYREEENGRGNFPPRFSGLQFPNYSSELNVNALELDDSALYLCASSLGLAGDDGELFFGEGSRLTVL.

The chain has TRBV29-1 and TRBJ2-5; the match to TRBD2 covers 11 bases. The CDR3 contains 14 residues. In germline, CDR1 is SQVTM, CDR2 ANQGSEA. V trimming: 3 bases; J trimming: 3 bases; junction bases outside the gene matches: 3. CDR3 loop: CSVEGLAVEETQYF. The CDR3 coding sequence is TGCAGCGTTGAGGGACTAGCGGTGGAAGAGACCCAGTACTTC.

The rearrangement joins TRBV6-1 to TRBJ1-2; 10 nucleotides align to TRBD1. V lost 2 bases to trimming and J lost 0 bases; unmatched junction nucleotides: 6. Germline V CDR1 and CDR2: MNHNS, SASEGT. CDR3 length equals 17 residues. In DNA, the CDR3 is TGTGCCAGCAGTGAACCGGGACAGGGGTTCTCTAACTATGGCTACACCTTC. It encodes CASSEPGQGFSNYGYTF.

V usage is TRBV4-2 and J usage is TRBJ2-3; 8 nucleotides agree with TRBD1. Germline CDR1 LGHNA, CDR2 YNFKEQ. The length of the CDR3 is 16 residues. The trim removed 3 bases at V and 2 bases at J, leaving 7 bases unmatched. The CDR3 here is CASSQAQGEITDTQYF. The DNA for the CDR3 is TGTGCCAGCAGCCAGGCACAGGGGGAAATCACAGATACGCAGTATTTT.